The 20 T cell receptor beta chains below all came from one sample that was sequenced in a study of technical replicates of blood from several donors. The data were produced by immunoSEQ multiplex PCR, yet TCRdb's version contains in-frame clones alone and is incomplete. The table lists about 82,000 clones, just under 95% of them singletons, with about 0.4% in the top ten. Sequenced: T cells isolated from PBMCs. These receptor sequences come from a human donor in good health.

V is TRBV29-1 and J is TRBJ2-7; 7 bases line up with TRBD1. Trimming cost V 6 bases and J 5 bases; bases outside gene matches: 4. This CDR3 contains 11 residues. Germline CDR1 reads SQVTM; CDR2 reads ANQGSEA. The CDR3 here is CSVPGGHEQYF. CDR3 bases: TGCAGCGTCCCAGGGGGTCACGAGCAGTACTTC.

V usage is TRBV5-4 and J usage is TRBJ2-1; 8 bases map to TRBD2. The V and J ends lost 0 bases and 6 bases, in that order; junction bases with no gene match: 5. The CDR3 is 15 residues long. CDR1 and CDR2 from the germline V gene are SGHNT and YYREEE (reference sequence). The CDR3 is CASSLAGRVFNEQFF. CDR3 DNA sequence: TGTGCCAGCAGCTTGGCCGGGAGGGTGTTCAATGAGCAGTTCTTC.

CDR3 loop: CASSNSGSLYNEQFF. DNA of the CDR3: TGTGCCAGCAGCAATAGCGGGAGTTTATACAATGAGCAGTTCTTC. V usage is TRBV5-8 and J usage is TRBJ2-1, with 9 bases that match TRBD2. The CDR3 has 15 amino acids. Germline CDR1 SGHTS, CDR2 YDEGEE. Trimming cost V 4 bases and J 4 bases; bases outside gene matches: 6.

This rearrangement joins TRBV11-3 to TRBJ2-5, with TRBD2 identical over 9 bases. The junction had 9 bases not matched to a gene; V was cut back by 4 bases and J by 3 bases. The CDR3 covers 16 residues. Germline V CDR1 and CDR2: SGHNT, YENEEA. DNA of the CDR3: TGTGCCAGCAGCTCCGGGCGACTAGCGGAGAAAGAGACCCAGTACTTC. Translated, it gives CASSSGRLAEKETQYF.

V gene TRBV2 combines with J gene TRBJ2-7; weak D call: TRBD2 (5 bases). The CDR3 is 12 residues long. The ends were cut back, 6 bases at V and 5 bases at J, with 11 bases in the middle. Germline-derived CDR1 and CDR2 are SNHLY and FYNNEI. The CDR3, as DNA: TGTGCCAGCAGGATGACTACTAACGAGCAGTACTTC. Translating it yields CASRMTTNEQYF. Complete variable domain (other parts from reference TRBV2 and TRBJ2-7): EPEVTQTPSHQVTQMGQEVILRCVPISNHLYFYWYRQILGQKVEFLVSFYNNEISEKSEIFDDQFSVERPDGSNFTLKIRSTKLEDSAMYFCASRMTTNEQYFGPGTRLTVT.

CDR3 nucleotide sequence: TGTGCCAGCAGTTTCTCAGGGGCCCACACTGAAGCTTTCTTT. Its translation: CASSFSGAHTEAFF. The chain links TRBV27 to TRBJ1-1; weak D call: TRBD1 (6 bases). The germline CDR1 and CDR2 sequences are MNHEY and SMNVEV (reference sequence). This CDR3 region has 14 residues. The V gene lost 3 bases and the J gene lost 3 bases, with 11 bases spanning the gap.

The V and J genes are TRBV7-3 and TRBJ2-3; 7 positions match TRBD1. Looked up from germline, CDR1 is SGHTA and CDR2 is FQGTGA. The CDR3 loop spans 14 amino acids. V was clipped by 5 bases and J by 4 bases; unmatched bases: 6. CDR3 region: CASSTGTEPDTQYF. The CDR3 DNA reads as TGTGCCAGCAGCACCGGGACAGAACCAGATACGCAGTATTTT.

The chain is built from TRBV10-3 and TRBJ2-1, with 10 nucleotides matching TRBD1. The CDR3 contains 14 residues. The trim removed 3 bases at V and 8 bases at J, leaving 4 bases unmatched. Germline assignment: CDR1 ENHRY and CDR2 SYGVKD. The CDR3 DNA reads as TGTGCCATCAGTGATGACAGGGGGCGGGATGAGCAGTTCTTC. Its translation: CAISDDRGRDEQFF.

The chain recombines TRBV5-4 with TRBJ1-2; 7 bases agree with TRBD1. Germline lookup yields CDR1 SGHNT and CDR2 YYREEE (reference sequence). The CDR3 covers 14 residues. Losses at the gene ends were 2 bases for V and 7 bases for J; bases not matched to a gene: 8. CDR3 amino acids: CASSFPDRPPGYTF. The DNA of the CDR3 is TGTGCCAGCAGCTTTCCGGACAGGCCCCCTGGCTACACCTTC.

The V call is TRBV5-6, the J call TRBJ1-1; no clear D gene. The germline CDR1 and CDR2 sequences are SGHDT and YYEEEE. V was trimmed by 2 bases and J by 1 base, leaving 12 bases between them. This CDR3 is built from 15 residues. This CDR3 reads CASSFRLRGNTEAFF. DNA for the CDR3: TGTGCCAGCAGCTTCCGTCTCCGGGGGAACACTGAAGCTTTCTTT.

The CDR3 is CASSLGTAKETQYF. The CDR3 DNA reads as TGCGCCAGCAGCTTAGGGACAGCCAAAGAGACCCAGTACTTC. The chain employs TRBV5-1 and TRBJ2-5, with 7 positions matching TRBD1. Per the germline V gene, CDR1 is SGHRS and CDR2 is YFSETQ. Trimming removed 2 bases from V and 3 bases from J; junction bases left unmatched: 4. This CDR3 has 14 residues.

The V gene is TRBV19, the J gene TRBJ2-1, with TRBD2 matching over 13 bases. V trimming: 5 bases; J trimming: 3 bases; junction bases outside the gene matches: 4. Germline V CDR1 and CDR2: LNHDA, SQIVND (reference sequence). The CDR3 has 16 residues. The CDR3 DNA reads as TGTGCCAGTAGTTCACTAGCGGGAGGGTACTACAATGAGCAGTTCTTC. This encodes CASSSLAGGYYNEQFF.

J is TRBJ2-7 and V is TRBV5-1, with a weak D call TRBD1 (6 bases). Per the germline V gene, CDR1 is SGHRS and CDR2 is YFSETQ. Trimming took off 5 bases at V and 3 bases at J, with 12 bases between the two ends. This CDR3 region has 13 residues. CDR3 protein: CASRRTDFYEQYF. In DNA, the CDR3 is TGCGCCAGCAGGCGGACAGATTTCTACGAGCAGTACTTC.

J is TRBJ2-3 and V is TRBV5-1; TRBD2 matches at 10 bases. The germline V gene has CDR1 SGHRS and CDR2 YFSETQ. V trimming: 8 bases; J trimming: 1 base; junction bases outside the gene matches: 1. The CDR3 spans 13 residues. CDR3 nucleotides: TGCGCCAGTCTAGCGGGAGGCACAGATACGCAGTATTTT. Translating gives CASLAGGTDTQYF.

Here the CDR3 DNA reads TGTGCCAGCAGCGTATCGACTTCCGGGGACGAGCAGTACTTC. Protein: CASSVSTSGDEQYF. V usage is TRBV9 and J usage is TRBJ2-7; tentative D call: TRBD2 (5 bases). Germline lookup yields CDR1 SGDLS and CDR2 YYNGEE. This CDR3 has 14 amino acids. Between the trimmed V and J ends, which lost 1 base and 5 bases, there was a span of 13 bases.

The chain couples TRBV7-9 to TRBJ2-7, with D possibly being TRBD2 (6 bases). Between the trimmed V and J ends, which lost 1 base and 2 bases, there was a span of 12 bases. In germline, CDR1 is SEHNR, CDR2 FQNEAQ (reference sequence). CDR3 size: 15 residues. The CDR3 is CASSLGGGPTYEQYF. In DNA form, the CDR3 reads TGTGCCAGCAGCTTAGGGGGAGGTCCTACCTACGAGCAGTACTTC.

This rearrangement joins TRBV10-3 to TRBJ1-2; TRBD1 aligns across 8 bases. The CDR3 sequence is 15 residues long. With V trimmed by 6 bases and J by 6 bases, 12 bases remained unmatched. Germline lookup yields CDR1 ENHRY and CDR2 SYGVKD. The CDR3 loop is CAISPRTGYVDGYTF. CDR3 bases: TGTGCCATCAGCCCCCGGACAGGGTACGTGGATGGCTACACCTTC.

The chain has TRBV29-1 and TRBJ2-2, with a tentative D call TRBD2 (6 bases). From germline, CDR1 is SQVTM and CDR2 ANQGSEA. The CDR3 is 14 amino acids. Trimming took 3 bases from V and 1 from J, leaving 9 bases between them. The CDR3 nucleotides are TGCAGCGTTGACTATAGCGGGAACACCGGGGAGCTGTTTTTT. Translated: CSVDYSGNTGELFF.

This chain joins TRBV9 and TRBJ2-2; no clear D gene. Germline CDR1 and CDR2: SGDLS and YYNGEE. Trimming shortened V by 4 bases and J by 6 bases, and 10 bases separated the two germline ends. This CDR3 is built from 13 residues. CDR3 residues: CASSPGDPGELFF. CDR3 bases: TGTGCCAGCAGCCCCGGTGATCCCGGGGAGCTGTTTTTT.

This clone came up once. The chain carries TRBV5-1 and TRBJ2-6; 7 positions match TRBD2. Trimming cost V 3 bases and J 4 bases; bases outside gene matches: 10. CDR3 size: 17 residues. Germline V gene sequence: CDR1 SGHRS, CDR2 YFSETQ. The CDR3 DNA sequence: TGCGCCAGCAGCTCAACCCTTCGGGGGGAAGGGGCCAACGTCCTGACTTTC. It is translated as CASSSTLRGEGANVLTF.